This TCR beta chain is from a study of blood T cell repertoires in COVID-19. The CDR3 totals 13 residues. Germline CDR1 and CDR2: SEHNR and FQNEAQ (reference sequence). Trimming removed 11 bases from V and 6 bases from J, with 17 bases in between. Assay: immunoSEQ multiplex PCR; the TCRdb copy retains only in-frame clones and omits some. Counted here are 320,000 or so clones, about 85% occurring once; the ten biggest clones make up around 1.8%. Participants were aged about 18 to 95 years, lived in 24 US areas, and enrolled virtually. Exposed enrollees had met someone with a PCR-confirmed or clinician-diagnosed COVID-19 case at some point within the 2 weeks before study entry.

This sequence joins TRBV7-9 and TRBJ2-1; TRBD2 is a possible D gene (5 bases). The sample taken for sequencing was PBMCs or T cells enriched from blood (not recorded which). The clonotype was recovered from a woman between 25 and 40 years old who had been exposed to COVID-19. CDR3 in DNA: TGTGCCTCTGCGAGGGCGGGCGTCAATGAGCAGTTCTTC. It codes for CASARAGVNEQFF.